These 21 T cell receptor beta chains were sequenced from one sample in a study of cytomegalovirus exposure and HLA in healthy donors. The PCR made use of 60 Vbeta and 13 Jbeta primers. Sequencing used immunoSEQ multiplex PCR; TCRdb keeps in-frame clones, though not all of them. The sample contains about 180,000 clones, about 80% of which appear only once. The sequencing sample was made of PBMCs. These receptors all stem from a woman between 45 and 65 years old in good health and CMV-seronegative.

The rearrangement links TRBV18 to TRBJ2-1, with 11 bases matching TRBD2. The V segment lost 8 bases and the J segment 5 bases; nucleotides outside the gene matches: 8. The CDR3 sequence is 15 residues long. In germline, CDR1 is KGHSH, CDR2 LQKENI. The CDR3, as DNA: TGTGCCAGCAAAAAGCTAGCGGGGGGAGACAATGAGCAGTTCTTC. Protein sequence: CASKKLAGGDNEQFF.

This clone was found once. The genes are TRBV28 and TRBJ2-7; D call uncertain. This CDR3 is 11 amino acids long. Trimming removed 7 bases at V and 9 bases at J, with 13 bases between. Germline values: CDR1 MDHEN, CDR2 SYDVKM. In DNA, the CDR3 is TGTGCCAGCACGACACCCCGTGGGCAGTACTTC. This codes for CASTTPRGQYF.

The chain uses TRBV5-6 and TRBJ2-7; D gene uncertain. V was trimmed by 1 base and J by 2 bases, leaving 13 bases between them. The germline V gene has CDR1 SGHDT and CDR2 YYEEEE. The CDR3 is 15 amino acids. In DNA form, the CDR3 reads TGTGCCAGCAGCTTGTATAGCATTCAGACCTACGAGCAGTACTTC. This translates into CASSLYSIQTYEQYF. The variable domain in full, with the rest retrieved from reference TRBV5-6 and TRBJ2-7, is DAGVTQSPTHLIKTRGQQVTLRCSPKSGHDTVSWYQQALGQGPQFIFQYYEEEERQRGNFPDRFSGHQFPNYSSELNVNALLLGDSALYLCASSLYSIQTYEQYFGPGTRLTVT.

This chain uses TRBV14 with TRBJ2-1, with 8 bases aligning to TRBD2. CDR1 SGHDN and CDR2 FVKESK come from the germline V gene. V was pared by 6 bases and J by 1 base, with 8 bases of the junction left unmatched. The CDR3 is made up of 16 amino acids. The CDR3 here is CASSTGTSWSYNEQFF. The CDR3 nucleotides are TGTGCCAGCAGTACCGGGACTAGTTGGTCCTACAATGAGCAGTTCTTC.

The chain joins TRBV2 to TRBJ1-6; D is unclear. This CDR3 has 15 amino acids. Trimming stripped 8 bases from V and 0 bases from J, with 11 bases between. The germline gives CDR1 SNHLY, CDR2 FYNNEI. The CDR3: CASGYGSSYNSPLHF. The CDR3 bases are TGTGCCAGCGGGTATGGGAGCTCCTATAATTCACCCCTCCACTTT.

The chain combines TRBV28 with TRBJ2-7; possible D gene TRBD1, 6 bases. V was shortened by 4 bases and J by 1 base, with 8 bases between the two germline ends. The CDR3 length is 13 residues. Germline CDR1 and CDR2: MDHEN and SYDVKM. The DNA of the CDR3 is TGTGCCAGCAGTTGGACAGCTTCCTACGAGCAGTACTTC. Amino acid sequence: CASSWTASYEQYF.

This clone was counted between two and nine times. This CDR3 reads CSVRQGPNYGYTF. CDR3 sequence (DNA): TGCAGCGTCAGACAGGGGCCTAACTATGGCTACACCTTC. The chain has TRBV29-1 and TRBJ1-2; 8 bases line up with TRBD1. The CDR3 covers 13 residues. CDR1 SQVTM and CDR2 ANQGSEA come from the germline V gene. Trimming took 6 bases from V and 0 from J; bases not matched to a gene: 3.

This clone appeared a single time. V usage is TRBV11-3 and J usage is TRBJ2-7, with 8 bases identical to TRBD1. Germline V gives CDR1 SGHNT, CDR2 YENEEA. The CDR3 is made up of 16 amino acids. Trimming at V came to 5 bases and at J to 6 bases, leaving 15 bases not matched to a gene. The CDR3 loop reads CASSPNWGQGASEQYF. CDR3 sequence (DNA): TGTGCCAGCAGCCCAAATTGGGGCCAGGGGGCGAGCGAGCAGTACTTC.

CDR3 nucleotide sequence: TGTGCCTGGGGGACAGGGGGCCTCGCGGAAAAACTGTTTTTT. It yields the protein CAWGTGGLAEKLFF. The chain links TRBV30 to TRBJ1-4; 12 bases agree with TRBD1. Germline trimming cut 5 bases from V and 8 bases from J; bases unmatched to any gene: 6. Germline assignment: CDR1 GTSNPN and CDR2 SVGIG (reference sequence). The CDR3 is made up of 14 amino acids.

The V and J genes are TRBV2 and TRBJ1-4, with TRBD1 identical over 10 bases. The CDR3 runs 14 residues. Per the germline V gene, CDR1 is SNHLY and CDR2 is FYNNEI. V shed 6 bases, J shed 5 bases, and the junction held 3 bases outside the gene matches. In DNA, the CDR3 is TGTGCCAGCAGCTGGGGACAGGGGAATGAAAAACTGTTTTTT. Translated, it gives CASSWGQGNEKLFF.

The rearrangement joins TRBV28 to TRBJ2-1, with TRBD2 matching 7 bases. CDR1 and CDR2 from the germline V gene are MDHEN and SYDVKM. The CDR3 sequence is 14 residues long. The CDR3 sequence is CAEPPAGRTNEQFF. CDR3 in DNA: TGTGCTGAGCCCCCAGCGGGACGTACCAATGAGCAGTTCTTC.

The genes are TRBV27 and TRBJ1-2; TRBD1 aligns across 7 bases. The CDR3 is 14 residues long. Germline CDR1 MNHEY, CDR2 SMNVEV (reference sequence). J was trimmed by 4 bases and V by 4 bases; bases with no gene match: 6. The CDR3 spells CASSSGGLIYGYTF. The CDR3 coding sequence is TGTGCCAGCAGTTCAGGGGGTCTTATCTATGGCTACACCTTC.

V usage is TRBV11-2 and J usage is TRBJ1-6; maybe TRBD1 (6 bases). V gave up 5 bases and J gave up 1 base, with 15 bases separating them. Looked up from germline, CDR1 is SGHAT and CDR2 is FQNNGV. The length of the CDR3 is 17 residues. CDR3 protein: CASSPRGGRSYNSPLHF. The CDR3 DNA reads TGTGCCAGCAGCCCCCGGGGGGGGCGGTCCTATAATTCACCCCTCCACTTT.

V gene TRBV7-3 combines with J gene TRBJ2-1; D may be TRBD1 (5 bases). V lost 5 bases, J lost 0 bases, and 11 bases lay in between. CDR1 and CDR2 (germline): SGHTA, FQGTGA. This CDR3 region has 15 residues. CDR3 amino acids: CASSLRQSSYNEQFF. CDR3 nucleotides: TGTGCCAGCAGCCTCCGACAGAGCTCCTACAATGAGCAGTTCTTC.

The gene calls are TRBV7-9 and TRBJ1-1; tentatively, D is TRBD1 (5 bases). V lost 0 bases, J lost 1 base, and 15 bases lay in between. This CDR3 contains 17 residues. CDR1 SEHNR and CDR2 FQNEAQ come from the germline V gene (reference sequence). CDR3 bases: TGTGCCAGCAGCTTAGCCCTAACAGGACTAAGGAACACTGAAGCTTTCTTT. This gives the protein CASSLALTGLRNTEAFF.

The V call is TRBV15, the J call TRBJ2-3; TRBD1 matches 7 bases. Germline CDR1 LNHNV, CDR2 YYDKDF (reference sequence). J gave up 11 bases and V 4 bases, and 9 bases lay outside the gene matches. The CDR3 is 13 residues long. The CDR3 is CATSTSRGFGQYF. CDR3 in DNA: TGTGCCACCAGCACAAGCAGGGGGTTCGGGCAGTATTTT.

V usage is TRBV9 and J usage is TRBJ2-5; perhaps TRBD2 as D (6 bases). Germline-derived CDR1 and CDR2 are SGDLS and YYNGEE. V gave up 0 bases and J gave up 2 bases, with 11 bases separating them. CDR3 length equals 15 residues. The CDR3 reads CASSVVDGGQETQYF. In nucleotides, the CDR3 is TGTGCCAGCAGCGTAGTGGATGGGGGGCAAGAGACCCAGTACTTC.

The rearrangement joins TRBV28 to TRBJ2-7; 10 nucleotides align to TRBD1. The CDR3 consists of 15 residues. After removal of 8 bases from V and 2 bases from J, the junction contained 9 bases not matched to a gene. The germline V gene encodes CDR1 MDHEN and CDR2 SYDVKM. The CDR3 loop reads CASRTTGTGAYEQYF. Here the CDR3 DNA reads TGTGCCAGCCGGACGACCGGGACAGGGGCCTACGAGCAGTACTTC. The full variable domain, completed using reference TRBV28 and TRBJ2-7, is DVKVTQSSRYLVKRTGEKVFLECVQDMDHENMFWYRQDPGLGLRLIYFSYDVKMKEKGDIPEGYSVSREKKERFSLILESASTNQTSMYLCASRTTGTGAYEQYFGPGTRLTVT.

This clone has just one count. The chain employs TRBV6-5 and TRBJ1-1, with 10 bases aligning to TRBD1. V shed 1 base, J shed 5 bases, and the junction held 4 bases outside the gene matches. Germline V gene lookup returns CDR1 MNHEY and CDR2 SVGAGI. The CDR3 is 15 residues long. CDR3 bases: TGTGCCAGCAGTTACTGGACAGGGGGGCAGACTGAAGCTTTCTTT. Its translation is CASSYWTGGQTEAFF.

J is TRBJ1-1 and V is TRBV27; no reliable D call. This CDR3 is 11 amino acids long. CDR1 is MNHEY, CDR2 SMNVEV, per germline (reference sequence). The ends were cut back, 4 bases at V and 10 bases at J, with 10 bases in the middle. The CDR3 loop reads CASSSREGAFF. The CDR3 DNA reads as TGTGCCAGCAGTTCCCGGGAGGGAGCTTTCTTT.

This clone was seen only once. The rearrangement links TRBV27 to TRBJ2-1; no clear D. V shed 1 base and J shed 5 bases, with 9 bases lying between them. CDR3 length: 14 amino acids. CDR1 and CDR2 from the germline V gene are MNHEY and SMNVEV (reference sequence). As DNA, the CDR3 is TGTGCCAGCAGTTTATTGGCGGCGCACAATGAGCAGTTCTTC. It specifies CASSLLAAHNEQFF.